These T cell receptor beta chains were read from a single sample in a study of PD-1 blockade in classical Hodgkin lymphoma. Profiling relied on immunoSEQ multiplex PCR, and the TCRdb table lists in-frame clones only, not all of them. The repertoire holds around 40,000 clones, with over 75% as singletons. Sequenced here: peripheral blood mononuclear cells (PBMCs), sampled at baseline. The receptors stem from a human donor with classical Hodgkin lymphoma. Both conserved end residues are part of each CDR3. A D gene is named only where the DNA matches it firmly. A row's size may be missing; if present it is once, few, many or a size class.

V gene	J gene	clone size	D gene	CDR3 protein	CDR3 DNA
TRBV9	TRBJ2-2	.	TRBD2	CASSAGGATGELFF	TGTGCCAGCAGCGCCGGGGGGGCTACCGGGGAGCTGTTTTTT
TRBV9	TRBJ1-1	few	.	CASSPTHVDTEAFF	TGTGCCAGCAGCCCAACTCATGTCGACACTGAAGCTTTCTTT
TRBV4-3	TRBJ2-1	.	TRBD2	CASSRERLAGGRGDEQFF	TGCGCCAGCAGCCGAGAGAGACTAGCGGGGGGCCGCGGCGATGAGCAGTTCTTC
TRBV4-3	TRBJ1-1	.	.	CASSPNPRLGLNTEAFF	TGCGCCAGCAGCCCCAACCCCCGGTTGGGACTGAACACTGAAGCTTTCTTT
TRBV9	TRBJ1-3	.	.	CASSAPGDGNTIYF	TGTGCCAGCAGCGCACCCGGGGACGGAAACACCATATATTTT
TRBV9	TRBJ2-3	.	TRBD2	CASNSGGLADTQYF	TGTGCCAGCAACTCGGGGGGGCTTGCAGATACGCAGTATTTT
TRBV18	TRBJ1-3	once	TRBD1	CASSPQARGQGNTIYF	TGTGCCAGCTCACCGCAGGCGAGGGGGCAAGGAAACACCATATATTTT
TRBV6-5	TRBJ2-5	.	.	CASSRPVQETQYF	TGTGCCAGCAGTCGACCAGTCCAAGAGACCCAGTACTTC
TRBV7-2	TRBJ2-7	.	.	CASSLEYHYEQYF	TGTGCCAGCAGCTTAGAGTACCATTACGAGCAGTACTTC
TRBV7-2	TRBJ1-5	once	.	CASSATEAGYQPQHF	TGTGCCAGCAGCGCCACAGAAGCGGGTTATCAGCCCCAGCATTTT
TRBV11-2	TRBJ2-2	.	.	CASSHLTGRSTGELFF	TGTGCCAGCAGCCACCTAACAGGGCGTAGCACCGGGGAGCTGTTTTTT
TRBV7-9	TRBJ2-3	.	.	CASSFGRLITDTQYF	TGTGCCAGCAGCTTCGGTAGGCTTATTACAGATACGCAGTATTTT
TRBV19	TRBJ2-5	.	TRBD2	CASSPIGTSGFPETQYF	TGTGCCAGTAGTCCGATTGGGACTAGCGGGTTCCCAGAGACCCAGTACTTC
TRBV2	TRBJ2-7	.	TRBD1	CASNGGGRTGAYEQYF	TGTGCCAGCAATGGTGGGGGGCGGACAGGGGCCTACGAGCAGTACTTC
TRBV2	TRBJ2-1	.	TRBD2	CASRLLAGGYNEQFF	TGTGCCAGCAGACTACTAGCGGGGGGATACAATGAGCAGTTCTTC
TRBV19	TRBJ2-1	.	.	CASSIGQGGEQFF	TGTGCCAGTAGTATAGGACAGGGAGGTGAGCAGTTCTTC
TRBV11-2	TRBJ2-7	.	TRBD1	CASSFYSGGSYEQYF	TGTGCCAGCAGCTTTTATTCAGGGGGTTCCTACGAGCAGTACTTC
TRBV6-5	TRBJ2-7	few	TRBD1	CASSPRQGAYEQYF	TGTGCCAGCAGTCCCCGACAGGGGGCCTACGAGCAGTACTTC
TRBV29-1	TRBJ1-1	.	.	CSVDRDMNTEAFF	TGCAGCGTTGATAGGGACATGAACACTGAAGCTTTCTTT
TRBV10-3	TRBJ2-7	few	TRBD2	CAISESQRRGGTYEQYF	TGTGCCATCAGTGAGTCTCAAAGGCGGGGGGGGACCTACGAGCAGTACTTC
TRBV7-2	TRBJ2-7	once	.	CASSFRWGESTYEQYF	TGTGCCAGCAGCTTCCGTTGGGGGGAGAGCACCTACGAGCAGTACTTC
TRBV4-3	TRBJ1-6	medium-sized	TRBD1	CASSEGGALNSPLHF	TGCGCCAGCTCGGAAGGGGGCGCGCTGAATTCACCCCTCCACTTT
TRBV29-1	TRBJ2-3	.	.	CSVEDTQYF	TGCAGCGTTGAAGATACGCAGTATTTT
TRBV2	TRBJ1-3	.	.	CASSDQTRGNTIYF	TGTGCCAGCAGTGACCAAACTAGGGGAAACACCATATATTTT
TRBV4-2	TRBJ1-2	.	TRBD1	CASSQEVQGMNYGYTF	TGTGCCAGCAGCCAAGAGGTACAGGGGATGAACTATGGCTACACCTTC
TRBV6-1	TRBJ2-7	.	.	CASSARQDGGYEQYF	TGTGCCAGCAGTGCTAGACAGGACGGGGGATACGAGCAGTACTTC
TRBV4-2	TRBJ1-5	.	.	CASSPYGGEPQHF	TGTGCCAGCAGCCCCTACGGGGGGGAGCCCCAGCATTTT
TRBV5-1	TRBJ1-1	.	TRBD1	CASSTTGESTEAFF	TGCGCCAGCAGCACCACAGGGGAATCGACTGAAGCTTTCTTT
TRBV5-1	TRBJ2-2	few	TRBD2	CASSLDSGGGTGELFF	TGCGCCAGCAGCTTGGACAGCGGCGGGGGCACCGGGGAGCTGTTTTTT
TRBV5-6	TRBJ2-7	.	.	CASSLEGVRRSYEQYF	TGTGCCAGCAGCTTGGAGGGGGTCAGGAGGTCCTACGAGCAGTACTTC